This T cell receptor beta chain was identified in a study of T-cell reconstitution after alpha-beta-depleted transplantation in children. The V gene's germline CDR1 is LNHDA and CDR2 SQIVND (reference sequence). CDR3 length: 15 amino acids. V was pared by 3 bases and J by 8 bases, with 17 bases between. A library of TCRbeta sequences, prepared with unique molecular identifiers, was generated. TCRdb analysed the PCR reads with MiXCR anew, one entry per CDR3 protein. The data show some 500,000 distinct CDR3 sequences, approximately 16% seen once. Here the sequenced sample was PBMCs from the stem cell graft donor, taken from the stem cell graft. The chain couples TRBV19 to TRBJ2-4; D gene ambiguous. This clonotype was obtained from a human donor who donated a stem cell graft to a child with acute lymphoblastic leukemia. CDR3 region: CASSILKGLRDIQYF. CDR3 DNA: TGTGCCAGTAGTATCCTTAAGGGTCTCCGAGACATTCAGTACTTC.